This T cell receptor (beta chain) was identified in a study of blood T cell repertoires in COVID-19 (dated by TCRdb to the early 2020s). Some background on the complete study: Collaborator samples came from the United States, Italy and Spain and covered acute and convalescent phases of COVID-19. The prospective study material was composed of cDNA or gDNA derived from T cells, B-cell-depleted T cells, or PBMCs. Deeply sampled blood TCRbeta repertoires from subjects exposed to, actively infected with, or recovered from COVID-19 were included in the dataset. The repertoires were released in a freely available public database intended as a resource for research on the immune response to SARS-CoV-2. Samples came from the ongoing ImmuneRACE study (first 160 participants) plus 1,254 subjects from 6 global collaborators. A de-identified subject ID, COVID-19 status, age in years and sex were almost always included in the sample metadata. HLA class I and class II types, where available, came from metadata supplied by the sample provider rather than from assay-based typing. Study-wide conclusions, independent of this receptor: How much clinical and demographic metadata was included differed by source and by participant, and the metadata was provided uncurated.

Trimming leaves V shorter by 5 bases and J shorter by 7 bases, with the junction holding 9 bases beyond the gene matches. Spanning cysteine to phenylalanine, the CDR3 consists of 15 amino acids. The sequence is cut down to CDR3 DNA, 45 bases in frame from base 1. CDR1 and CDR2, per the germline V gene, are SGHTA and FQGTGA. The immunoSEQ Assay, a bias-controlled multiplex PCR, was used to amplify TCRbeta CDR3 regions from genomic DNA. In the paper's pipeline: Within the assay, amplification of reference gene primers was used to estimate how many nucleated cells each sample contained. To quantify the absolute abundance of each unique TCRbeta CDR3 rearrangement, sequence reads were collapsed and filtered. For each sample, productive Simpson clonality was calculated as the square root of Simpson's diversity index over productive rearrangements. TCRdb stores this immuneACCESS table with in-frame sequences only. Part of the clones is absent; in the studies checked, under half of the shortfall reflects unresolved V genes, and no reason is known for the rest. V and J calls and clone size are as listed in that table; D and trimming were resolved from the DNA. The sample data list 70,000 to 95,000 clones, and roughly 92% of these were observed just once. The top ten clones comprise under 7.5% of the sample.

A word on this clone: Its antigen specificity is not known. No base qualities exist here, and no much larger clone lies one base off it.

Collaborating institutions collected whole blood in K2EDTA tubes following their own protocols. For TCRbeta analysis, collaborator samples were shipped as frozen whole blood, as isolated PBMCs, or as DNA extracted from either sample type. What was sequenced was peripheral blood. The sequence links TRBV7-3 to TRBJ2-1; 9 bases in the junction line up with TRBD2. The sequence was collected from an older woman with active COVID-19. In nucleotides, the sequence is TGTGCCAGCAGCCCGGTTAGCGGGAGTCTGAATGAGCAGTTCTTC. This is translated as CASSPVSGSLNEQFF.